The rows below give T cell receptor beta chains drawn from one sample of a study of naive and memory T cell subsets. A single record per CDR3 protein comes from TCRdb applying MiXCR to the UMI-ligation and nested PCR reads. The table lists more than 30,000 distinct CDR3 sequences, approximately 6.7% of them singletons. This specimen was skin, taken from a tuberculin skin test site. Source of these receptors: an adult in good health. CDR3s include the opening cysteine and the closing phenylalanine or tryptophan. The D gene is left open where the match is weak. Only some rows state a clone size, as once, few, many or a class for expanded clones.

j_call cdr3_length clone_size d_call v_call cdr3_nt cdr3_aa
TRBJ2-3 18 . TRBD2 TRBV29-1 TGCAGCGTTGATAATTTTAGGGGACTAGCTATGAGCACAGATACGCAGTATTTT CSVDNFRGLAMSTDTQYF
TRBJ2-2 18 many TRBD1 TRBV12-3/TRBV12-4 TGTGCCAGCAGTTTGGTTGGTGGGGGACAGGGCTACACCGGGGAGCTGTTTTTT CASSLVGGGQGYTGELFF
TRBJ1-1 13 . . TRBV21-1 TGTGCCAGCAGCGCTCAGTTGAACACTGAAGCTTTCTTT CASSAQLNTEAFF
TRBJ2-1 14 few . TRBV24-1 TGTGCCACCAGTGATGGAGGACATCACAATGAGCAGTTCTTC CATSDGGHHNEQFF
TRBJ2-1 12 many . TRBV29-1 TGCAGCGTTGAAGTTCCGCCGGCTGAGCAGTTCTTC CSVEVPPAEQFF
TRBJ2-5 15 many . TRBV11-2 TGTGCCAGCAGCTTAGCGTGGACGGTCCAAGAGACCCAGTACTTC CASSLAWTVQETQYF
TRBJ1-2 14 few TRBD1 TRBV10-3 TGTGCCATCAGTGTCTCAGGGGGCTCCTATGGCTACACCTTC CAISVSGGSYGYTF
TRBJ1-3 14 few . TRBV5-6 TGTGCCAGCAGCTGGGAAAGCTCTGGAAACACCATATATTTT CASSWESSGNTIYF
TRBJ1-4 14 many . TRBV9 TGTGCCAGCAGCCCCAGACAAACTAATGAAAAACTGTTTTTT CASSPRQTNEKLFF
TRBJ2-2 14 many . TRBV6-1 TGTGCCAGCATCAGCGCTGGGAACACCGGGGAGCTGTTTTTT CASISAGNTGELFF
TRBJ2-5 14 medium-sized . TRBV7-2 TGTGCCAGCAGCTTCGGGCCGTTCCAAGAGACCCAGTACTTC CASSFGPFQETQYF
TRBJ1-3 12 . . TRBV20-1 TGCAGTGCATGTGCAGGTGGAAACACCATATATTTT CSACAGGNTIYF
TRBJ2-6 17 few . TRBV2 TGTGCCAGCAGTGGAAGTACGGACCTCTCTGGGGCCAACGTCCTGACTTTC CASSGSTDLSGANVLTF
TRBJ2-7 14 many . TRBV27 TGTGCCAGCAAATTCGGCAGGGGCTCCTACGAGCAGTACTTC CASKFGRGSYEQYF
TRBJ2-5 14 many TRBD2 TRBV10-3 TGTGCCATCAGTCACAGCGGGGGACGTGAGACCCAGTACTTC CAISHSGGRETQYF
TRBJ1-5 16 few TRBD1 TRBV4-1 TGCGCCAGCAGCCAGAATGGACAGGGGGGCAATCAGCCCCAGCATTTT CASSQNGQGGNQPQHF
TRBJ2-1 16 many TRBD2 TRBV5-1 TGCGCCAGCAGCTTAACTAGCGGGGGGACCTACAATGAGCAGTTCTTC CASSLTSGGTYNEQFF
TRBJ2-1 15 medium-sized TRBD2 TRBV7-2 TGTGCCAGCAGCGCGGGACTAGCGGGGGTTTTTGAGCAGTTCTTC CASSAGLAGVFEQFF
TRBJ2-4 16 many . TRBV19 TGTGCCAGTAGTATCGTCACAGGCGGGTCCAAAAACATTCAGTACTTC CASSIVTGGSKNIQYF
TRBJ2-1 14 many . TRBV29-1 TGCAGCGTTGAGGTGACAGACAAATACAATGAGCAGTTCTTC CSVEVTDKYNEQFF
TRBJ2-3 17 many . TRBV27 TGTGCCAGCAGTTTGCCAACTTCGGGCCCAGCAACAGATACGCAGTATTTT CASSLPTSGPATDTQYF
TRBJ2-3 17 many . TRBV7-9 TGTGCCAGCAGCTTAGGGGTTGTCCTCGGGGTCACAGATACGCAGTATTTT CASSLGVVLGVTDTQYF
TRBJ2-5 15 . . TRBV19 TGTGCCAGTAGCAACCTAGCAACATTAGAAGAGACCCAGTACTTC CASSNLATLEETQYF
TRBJ1-2 14 few . TRBV12-3/TRBV12-4 TGTGCCAGCAGCTTTCCCGGGCGTGAGAATGGCTACACCTTC CASSFPGRENGYTF
TRBJ1-1 15 . . TRBV3-1 TGTGCCAGCAGCCAAGTCTTGACAGGGAACACTGAAGCTTTCTTT CASSQVLTGNTEAFF
TRBJ1-1 14 many . TRBV5-1 TGCGCCAGCACCCCCCGGGGAGCGGGCACTGAAGCTTTCTTT CASTPRGAGTEAFF
TRBJ2-1 13 many . TRBV7-3 TGTGCCAGCAGCCCCAAGCGTCTTGATGAGCAGTTCTTC CASSPKRLDEQFF
TRBJ2-2 14 medium-sized . TRBV7-9 TGTGCCAGCAGCTTAGCATCCAACACCGGGGAGCTGTTTTTT CASSLASNTGELFF
TRBJ1-3 14 . TRBD1 TRBV6-5 TGTGCCAGCCGTCGGGACAGCTCTGGAAACACCATATATTTT CASRRDSSGNTIYF
TRBJ2-7 13 many . TRBV6-5 TGTGCCAGCAGATGGCAGGAATTGGGCGAGCAGTACTTC CASRWQELGEQYF
TRBJ2-5 13 many . TRBV5-1 TGCGCCAGCAGCTTCGGACAGCGGGTAGGCCAGTACTTC CASSFGQRVGQYF
TRBJ1-6 15 . TRBD1 TRBV9 TGTGCCAGCAGCGTAGGGGGACAGAATAATTCACCCCTCCACTTT CASSVGGQNNSPLHF
TRBJ2-1 13 . . TRBV10-3 TGTGCCATCAGTGAGTCCACAGGGCATCGACAGTTCTTC CAISESTGHRQFF
TRBJ2-5 15 many . TRBV5-6 TGTGCCAGCAGCTTGTTGGGCAGGGCTCAAGAGACCCAGTACTTC CASSLLGRAQETQYF
TRBJ2-1 14 many . TRBV18 TGTGCCAGCTCACCAAACAGGAGATACAATGAGCAGTTCTTC CASSPNRRYNEQFF
TRBJ2-7 14 . TRBD1 TRBV7-9 TGTGCCAGCAGCTCGGGACAGTCCTCCTACGAGCAGTACTTC CASSSGQSSYEQYF
TRBJ2-6 14 many . TRBV14 TGTGCCAGCAGCCGCACCCTAGGGGCCAACGTCCTGACTTTC CASSRTLGANVLTF